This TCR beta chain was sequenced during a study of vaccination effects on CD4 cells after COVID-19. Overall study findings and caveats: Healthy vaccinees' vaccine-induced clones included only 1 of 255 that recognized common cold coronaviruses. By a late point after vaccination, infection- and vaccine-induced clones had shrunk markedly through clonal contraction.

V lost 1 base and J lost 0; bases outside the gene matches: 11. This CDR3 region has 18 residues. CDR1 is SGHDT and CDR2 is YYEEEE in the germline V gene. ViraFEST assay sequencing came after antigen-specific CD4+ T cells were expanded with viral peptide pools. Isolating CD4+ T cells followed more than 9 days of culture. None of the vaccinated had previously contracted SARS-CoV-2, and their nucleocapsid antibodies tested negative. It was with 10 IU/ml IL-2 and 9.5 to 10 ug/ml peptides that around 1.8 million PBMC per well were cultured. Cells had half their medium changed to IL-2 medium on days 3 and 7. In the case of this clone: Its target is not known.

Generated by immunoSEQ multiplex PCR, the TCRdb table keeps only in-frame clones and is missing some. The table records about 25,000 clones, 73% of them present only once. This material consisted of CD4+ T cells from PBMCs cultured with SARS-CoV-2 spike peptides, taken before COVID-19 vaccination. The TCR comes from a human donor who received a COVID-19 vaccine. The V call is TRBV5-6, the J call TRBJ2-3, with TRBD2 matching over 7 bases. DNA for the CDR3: TGTGCCAGCAGCTTGTACTACGCCCGGGAGGTTAGCACAGATACGCAGTATTTT. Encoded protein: CASSLYYAREVSTDTQYF.